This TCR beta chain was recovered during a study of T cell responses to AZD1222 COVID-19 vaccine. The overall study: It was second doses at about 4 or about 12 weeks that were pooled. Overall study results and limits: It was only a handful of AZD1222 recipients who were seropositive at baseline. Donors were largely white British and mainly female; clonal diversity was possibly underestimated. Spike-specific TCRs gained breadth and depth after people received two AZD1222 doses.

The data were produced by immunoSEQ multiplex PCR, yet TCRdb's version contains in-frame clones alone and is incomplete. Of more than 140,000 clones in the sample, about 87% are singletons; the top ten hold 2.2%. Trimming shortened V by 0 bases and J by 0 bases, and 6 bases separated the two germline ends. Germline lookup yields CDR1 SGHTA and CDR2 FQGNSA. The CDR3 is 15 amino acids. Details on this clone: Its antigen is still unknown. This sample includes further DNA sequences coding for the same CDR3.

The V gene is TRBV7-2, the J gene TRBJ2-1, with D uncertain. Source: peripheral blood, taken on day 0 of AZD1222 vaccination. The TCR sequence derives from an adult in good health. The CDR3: CASSLARSSYNEQFF. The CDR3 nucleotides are TGTGCCAGCAGCTTAGCCCGAAGCTCCTACAATGAGCAGTTCTTC.